This T cell receptor (beta chain) was profiled in a study of regulatory T cells in long-lasting Graves disease. Study-level results: Accuracy may have been reduced by the small sample size. Repertoires from persistent disease leaned toward TRBV28, TRBJ1-2 and TRBJ2-5.

Many counts were recorded for this clonotype. Its antigen is unknown. Time point indicated: persistent/refractory GD, antithyroid drugs over 5 years with positive TRAb. PBMC RNA served as the TCR library source. In building TCR beta libraries, iRepertoire HTBI primers were used together with Arm-PCR of CDR3 regions. TCRdb re-called the multiplex PCR reads through MiXCR, storing one row per CDR3 protein. Of around 450,000 distinct CDR3 sequences in the sample, roughly 21% were seen once. Between the trimmed V and J ends, which lost 2 bases and 5 bases, there was a span of 10 bases. The CDR3 loop spans 14 amino acids. CDR1 and CDR2 from the germline V gene are SGHTA and FQGNSA.

V gene TRBV7-2 combines with J gene TRBJ1-5; D perhaps matches TRBD1 (6 bases). Source: peripheral blood mononuclear cells (PBMCs), taken when the disease was refractory, from a patient treated with antithyroid drugs. This TCR derives from a female donor with Graves disease. CDR3 sequence (DNA): TGTGCCAGCAGCTTATGGTCAGGGGATCAGCCCCAGCATTTT. It is translated as CASSLWSGDQPQHF.